This entry describes one TCR beta chain. Clones were sequenced by immunoSEQ multiplex PCR, and TCRdb holds only the in-frame ones, with some missing. The sample lists 210,000 or so clones; roughly four fifths were seen once. This sample was taken from a study of blood T cell repertoires in COVID-19. V was pared by 5 bases and J by 8 bases, with 11 bases of the junction left unmatched. Germline V gene sequence: CDR1 SGHTA, CDR2 FQGNSA. This CDR3 has 14 amino acids. The chain is built from TRBV7-2 and TRBJ2-7; 8 nucleotides agree with TRBD2. The sample comprised peripheral blood. This TCR was sampled from a woman between 40 and 55 years old with acute or convalescent COVID-19. CDR3 in amino acids: CASSPGLASLKQYF. For the CDR3, the DNA is TGTGCCAGCAGCCCCGGACTAGCATCCCTAAAGCAGTACTTC.